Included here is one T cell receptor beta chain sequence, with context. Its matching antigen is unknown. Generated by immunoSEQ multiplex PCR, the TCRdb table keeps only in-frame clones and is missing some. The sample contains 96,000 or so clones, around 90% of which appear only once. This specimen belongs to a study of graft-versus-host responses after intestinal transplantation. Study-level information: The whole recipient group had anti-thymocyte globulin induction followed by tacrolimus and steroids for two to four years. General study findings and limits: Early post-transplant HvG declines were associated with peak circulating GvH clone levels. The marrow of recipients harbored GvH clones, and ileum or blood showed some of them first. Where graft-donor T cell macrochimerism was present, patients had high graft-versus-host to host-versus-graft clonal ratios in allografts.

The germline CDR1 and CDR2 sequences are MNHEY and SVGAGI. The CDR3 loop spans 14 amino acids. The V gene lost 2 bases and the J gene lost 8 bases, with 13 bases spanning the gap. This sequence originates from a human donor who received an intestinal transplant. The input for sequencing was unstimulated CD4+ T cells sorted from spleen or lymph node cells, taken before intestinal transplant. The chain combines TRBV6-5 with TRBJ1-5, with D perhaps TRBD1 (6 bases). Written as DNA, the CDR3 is TGTGCCAGCAGTTACGGCAGGGAGGGGGAGCCCCAGCATTTT. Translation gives CASSYGREGEPQHF.